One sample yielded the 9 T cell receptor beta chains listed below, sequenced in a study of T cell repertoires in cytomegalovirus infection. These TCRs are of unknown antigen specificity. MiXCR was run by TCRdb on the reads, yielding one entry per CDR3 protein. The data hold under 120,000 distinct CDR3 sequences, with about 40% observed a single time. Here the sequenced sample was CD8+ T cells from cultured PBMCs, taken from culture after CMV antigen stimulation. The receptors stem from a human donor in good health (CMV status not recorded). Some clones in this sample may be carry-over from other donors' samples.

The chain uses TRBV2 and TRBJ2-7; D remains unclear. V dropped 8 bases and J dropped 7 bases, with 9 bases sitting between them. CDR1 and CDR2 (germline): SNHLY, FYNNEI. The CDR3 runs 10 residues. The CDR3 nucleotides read TGTGCCAGCGAGCTTGGGGAGCAGTACTTC. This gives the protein CASELGEQYF.

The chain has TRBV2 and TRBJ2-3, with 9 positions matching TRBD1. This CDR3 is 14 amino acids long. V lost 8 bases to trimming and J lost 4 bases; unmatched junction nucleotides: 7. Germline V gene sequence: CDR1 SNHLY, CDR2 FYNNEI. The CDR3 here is CASQLTGGADTQYF. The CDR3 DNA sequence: TGTGCCAGCCAACTAACAGGGGGCGCAGATACGCAGTATTTT.

CDR3 in DNA: TGTGCCAGCAGCTTGTGGGGCAAGTCCTGGCGCGAGCAGTACTTC. This sequence encodes CASSLWGKSWREQYF. The chain joins TRBV5-5 to TRBJ2-7, with a weak D call TRBD1 (5 bases). The CDR3 sequence is 15 residues long. CDR1 and CDR2 from the germline V gene are SGHKS and YYEKEE (reference sequence). The ends were cut back, 1 base at V and 6 bases at J, with 17 bases in the middle.

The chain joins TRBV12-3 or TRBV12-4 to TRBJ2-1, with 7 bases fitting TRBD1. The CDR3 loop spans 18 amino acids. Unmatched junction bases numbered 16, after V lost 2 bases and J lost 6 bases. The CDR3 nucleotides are TGTGCCAGCAGTTTAAGTCGACAGGGCGAAGTGAGTAGCAATGAGCAGTTCTTC. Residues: CASSLSRQGEVSSNEQFF.

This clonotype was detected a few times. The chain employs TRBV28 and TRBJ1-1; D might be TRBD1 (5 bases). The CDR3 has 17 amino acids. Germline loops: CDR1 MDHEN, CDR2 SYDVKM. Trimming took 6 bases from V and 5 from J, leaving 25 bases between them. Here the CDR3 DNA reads TGTGCCAGCAGCCCATCCACAATAGGTGACAGCGGGACTGAAGCTTTCTTT. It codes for CASSPSTIGDSGTEAFF.

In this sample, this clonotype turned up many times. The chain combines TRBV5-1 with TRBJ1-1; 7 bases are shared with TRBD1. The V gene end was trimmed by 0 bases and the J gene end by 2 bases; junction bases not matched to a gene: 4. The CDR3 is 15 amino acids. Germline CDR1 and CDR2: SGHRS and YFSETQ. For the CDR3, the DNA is TGCGCCAGCAGCTTGGAGGGACAGCAAAACACTGAAGCTTTCTTT. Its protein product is CASSLEGQQNTEAFF.

CDR3 bases: TGTGCTAGTGGTTTGGAAAGGGGGACTAGGTACAATGAGCAGTTCTTC. The encoded protein is CASGLERGTRYNEQFF. The chain uses TRBV12-5 and TRBJ2-1; 8 bases are a match to TRBD2. The germline gives CDR1 LGHNT, CDR2 FRNRAP. V shed 1 base, J shed 4 bases, and the junction held 6 bases outside the gene matches. This CDR3 has 16 amino acids.

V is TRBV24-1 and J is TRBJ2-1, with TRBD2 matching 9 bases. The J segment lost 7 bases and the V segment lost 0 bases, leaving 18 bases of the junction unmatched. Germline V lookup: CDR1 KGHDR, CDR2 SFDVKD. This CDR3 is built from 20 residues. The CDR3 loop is CATSDLHDSPASGEVNEQFF. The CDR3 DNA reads TGTGCCACCAGTGATTTGCATGATTCCCCGGCTAGCGGGGAAGTGAATGAGCAGTTCTTC.

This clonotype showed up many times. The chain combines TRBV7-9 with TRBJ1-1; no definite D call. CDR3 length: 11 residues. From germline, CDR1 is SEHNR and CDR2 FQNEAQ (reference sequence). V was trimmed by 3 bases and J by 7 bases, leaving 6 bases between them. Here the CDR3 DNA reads TGTGCCAGCAGCTTTGGAGGTGAAGCTTTCTTT. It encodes CASSFGGEAFF. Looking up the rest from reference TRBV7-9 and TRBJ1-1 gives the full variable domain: DTGVSQNPRHKITKRGQNVTFRCDPISEHNRLYWYRQTLGQGPEFLTYFQNEAQLEKSRLLSDRFSAERPKGSFSTLEIQRTEQGDSAMYLCASSFGGEAFFGQGTRLTVV.